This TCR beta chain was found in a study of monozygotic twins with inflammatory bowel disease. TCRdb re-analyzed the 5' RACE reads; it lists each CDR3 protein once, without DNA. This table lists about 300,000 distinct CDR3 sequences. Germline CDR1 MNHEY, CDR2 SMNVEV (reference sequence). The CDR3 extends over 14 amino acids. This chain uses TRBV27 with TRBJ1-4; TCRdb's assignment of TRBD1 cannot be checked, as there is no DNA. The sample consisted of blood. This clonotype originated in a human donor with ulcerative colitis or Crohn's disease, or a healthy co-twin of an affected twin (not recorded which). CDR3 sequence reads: CASRRPATNEKLFF.